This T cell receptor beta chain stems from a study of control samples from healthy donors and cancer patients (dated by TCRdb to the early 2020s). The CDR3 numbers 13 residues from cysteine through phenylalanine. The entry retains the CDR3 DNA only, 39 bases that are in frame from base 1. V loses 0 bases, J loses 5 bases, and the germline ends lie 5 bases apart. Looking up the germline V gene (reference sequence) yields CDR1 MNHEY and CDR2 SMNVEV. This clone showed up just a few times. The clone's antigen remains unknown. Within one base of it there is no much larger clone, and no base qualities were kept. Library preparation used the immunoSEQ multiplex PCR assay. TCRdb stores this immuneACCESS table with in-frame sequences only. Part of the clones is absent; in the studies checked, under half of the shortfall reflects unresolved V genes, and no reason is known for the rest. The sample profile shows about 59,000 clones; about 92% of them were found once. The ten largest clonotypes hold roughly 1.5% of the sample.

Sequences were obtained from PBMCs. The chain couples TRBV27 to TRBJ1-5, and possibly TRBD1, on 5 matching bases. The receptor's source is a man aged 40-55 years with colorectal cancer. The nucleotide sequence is TGTGCCAGCAGTTTATCCAGGGATCAGCCCCAGCATTTT. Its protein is CASSLSRDQPQHF.